This record concerns one T cell receptor beta chain sequence. Participants' own reports of clinical history determined their cohort assignment. Only in-frame clones appear in the TCRdb table, and some are missing; sequencing was by immunoSEQ multiplex PCR. In the table there are about 300,000 clones, 85% of which are singletons. The source of the sample is a study of blood T cell repertoires in COVID-19. In the study overall: Collection of acute and convalescent COVID-19 samples took place in the United States, Italy and Spain.

With 3 bases removed from V and 2 bases from J, the gap between germline ends came to 8 bases. The CDR3 extends over 13 amino acids. Germline CDR1 reads SEHNR; CDR2 reads FQNEAQ (reference sequence). Sequencing used PBMCs or T cells enriched from blood (not recorded which). The V gene is TRBV7-9, the J gene TRBJ2-7; D call uncertain. This receptor was obtained from a woman between 50 and 59 years old who had recovered from COVID-19. The CDR3 region is CASSLGSTYEQYF. In DNA form, the CDR3 reads TGTGCCAGCAGCTTGGGCAGCACCTACGAGCAGTACTTC.